The source of this TCR beta chain is a study of OX40 agonist ivuxolimab in advanced cancers. About the study as a whole: Ivuxolimab, which targeted the costimulatory receptor OX40 (CD134), was an agonistic, fully human IgG2 monoclonal antibody. Intravenous ivuxolimab was administered to patients every 2 weeks at six dose levels: 0.01, 0.1, 0.3, 1.5, 3 and 10 mg/kg. Of the roughly 51 patients in dose escalation, 19 had hepatocellular carcinoma, some 15 had melanoma, 9 had renal cell carcinoma and 9 had head and neck cancer. Prior anti-PD-1, anti-PD-L1 or anti-CTLA-4 therapy was permitted, and roughly two fifths of dose-escalation patients had received checkpoint inhibitors. Peripheral TCRbeta sequencing was intended to test whether TCR sequence diversity was altered and clonal T-cell expansion was caused by ivuxolimab. In the dose-escalation cohort, approximately 80% of patients were male, and the mean age was roughly 56 years with a range of roughly 20 to 80. The paper reports the monotherapy dose-escalation portion (N = 52 patients) of the phase I ivuxolimab trial. Partial responses were achieved by three dose-escalation patients, of whom one had hepatocellular carcinoma and two had cutaneous melanoma. General conclusions and limits of the study: The antigen specificity of the clonally expanded peripheral T cells was not determined. Low levels of normalized T-cell clonal expansion were also seen in some patients who did not respond. Partial responders in the 0.1-3.0 mg/kg groups had among the lowest normalized peripheral clonal expansion, especially among CD8+ T cells. At doses of 0.1 to 3.0 mg/kg, clonal expansion of both CD4+ and CD8+ blood T cells was observed from baseline to week 6. After ivuxolimab, CD8+ T cells had more expanded clones than CD4+ T cells on average.

Patients with a history of autoimmune disease or receiving systemic immunosuppression were excluded from the trial. Peripheral blood for TCR sequencing was collected from all dose cohorts at baseline, on cycle 4 day 1, and on cycle 7 day 1. Samples came from an open-label, multicenter, first-in-human phase I dose-escalation trial of ivuxolimab. Adults with locally advanced or metastatic melanoma, renal cell carcinoma, hepatocellular carcinoma or head and neck squamous cell carcinoma were enrolled in the trial. Before TCR sequencing, CD4+ T cells and CD8+ T cells from peripheral blood were sorted into separate populations. Genomic DNA was extracted from sorted cells for sequencing of the TCRbeta CDR3 region. The immunoSEQ Assay was used to sequence the TCRbeta CDR3 regions. TCRdb holds this immuneACCESS table with in-frame rearrangements only. Some clones are missing; in checked studies, unresolved V genes explain under half, and the rest has no known cause. This sample holds 65,000 to 80,000 clones; around 80% were observed only once. About 0.51% of the sample goes to the ten largest clones.

In regard to this clone: Its antigen is not yet known. Qualities for individual bases were not recorded, and no much larger clone is one base off.

CDR1 and CDR2 are read off the germline V gene as SNHLY and FYNNEI. The cysteine opens and the phenylalanine closes a CDR3 of 16 amino acids. Just CDR3 DNA is preserved here, 48 bases in frame from base 1. Cut back by 7 bases and 4 bases, the V and J ends lie 19 bases apart. Sequences were derived from CD4+ or CD8+ T cells sorted from blood, sampled in a trial of the OX40 agonist ivuxolimab. Recombination connected TRBV2 to TRBJ2-2, and the D gene may be TRBD2, 6 bases matching. This sequence was found in an adult with an advanced solid tumor such as melanoma, head and neck, liver or kidney cancer. Here is the DNA: TGTGCCAGCACCCTCGAGGGGAGGATTCGCACCGGGGAGCTGTTTTTT. It codes for CASTLEGRIRTGELFF.